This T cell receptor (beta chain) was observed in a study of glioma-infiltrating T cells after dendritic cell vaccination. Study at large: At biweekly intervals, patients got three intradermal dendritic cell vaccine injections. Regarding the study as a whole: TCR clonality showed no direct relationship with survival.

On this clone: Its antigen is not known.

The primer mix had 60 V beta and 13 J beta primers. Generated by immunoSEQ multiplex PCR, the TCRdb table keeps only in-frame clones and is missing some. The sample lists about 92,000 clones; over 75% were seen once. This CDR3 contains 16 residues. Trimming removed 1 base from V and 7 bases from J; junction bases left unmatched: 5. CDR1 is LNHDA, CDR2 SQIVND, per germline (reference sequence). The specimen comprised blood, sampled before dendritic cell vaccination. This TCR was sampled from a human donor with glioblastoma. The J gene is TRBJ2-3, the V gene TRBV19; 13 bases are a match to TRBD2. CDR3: CASSIVTGTSGNTQYF. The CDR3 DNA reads TGTGCCAGTAGTATAGTTACCGGGACTAGCGGGAATACGCAGTATTTT.